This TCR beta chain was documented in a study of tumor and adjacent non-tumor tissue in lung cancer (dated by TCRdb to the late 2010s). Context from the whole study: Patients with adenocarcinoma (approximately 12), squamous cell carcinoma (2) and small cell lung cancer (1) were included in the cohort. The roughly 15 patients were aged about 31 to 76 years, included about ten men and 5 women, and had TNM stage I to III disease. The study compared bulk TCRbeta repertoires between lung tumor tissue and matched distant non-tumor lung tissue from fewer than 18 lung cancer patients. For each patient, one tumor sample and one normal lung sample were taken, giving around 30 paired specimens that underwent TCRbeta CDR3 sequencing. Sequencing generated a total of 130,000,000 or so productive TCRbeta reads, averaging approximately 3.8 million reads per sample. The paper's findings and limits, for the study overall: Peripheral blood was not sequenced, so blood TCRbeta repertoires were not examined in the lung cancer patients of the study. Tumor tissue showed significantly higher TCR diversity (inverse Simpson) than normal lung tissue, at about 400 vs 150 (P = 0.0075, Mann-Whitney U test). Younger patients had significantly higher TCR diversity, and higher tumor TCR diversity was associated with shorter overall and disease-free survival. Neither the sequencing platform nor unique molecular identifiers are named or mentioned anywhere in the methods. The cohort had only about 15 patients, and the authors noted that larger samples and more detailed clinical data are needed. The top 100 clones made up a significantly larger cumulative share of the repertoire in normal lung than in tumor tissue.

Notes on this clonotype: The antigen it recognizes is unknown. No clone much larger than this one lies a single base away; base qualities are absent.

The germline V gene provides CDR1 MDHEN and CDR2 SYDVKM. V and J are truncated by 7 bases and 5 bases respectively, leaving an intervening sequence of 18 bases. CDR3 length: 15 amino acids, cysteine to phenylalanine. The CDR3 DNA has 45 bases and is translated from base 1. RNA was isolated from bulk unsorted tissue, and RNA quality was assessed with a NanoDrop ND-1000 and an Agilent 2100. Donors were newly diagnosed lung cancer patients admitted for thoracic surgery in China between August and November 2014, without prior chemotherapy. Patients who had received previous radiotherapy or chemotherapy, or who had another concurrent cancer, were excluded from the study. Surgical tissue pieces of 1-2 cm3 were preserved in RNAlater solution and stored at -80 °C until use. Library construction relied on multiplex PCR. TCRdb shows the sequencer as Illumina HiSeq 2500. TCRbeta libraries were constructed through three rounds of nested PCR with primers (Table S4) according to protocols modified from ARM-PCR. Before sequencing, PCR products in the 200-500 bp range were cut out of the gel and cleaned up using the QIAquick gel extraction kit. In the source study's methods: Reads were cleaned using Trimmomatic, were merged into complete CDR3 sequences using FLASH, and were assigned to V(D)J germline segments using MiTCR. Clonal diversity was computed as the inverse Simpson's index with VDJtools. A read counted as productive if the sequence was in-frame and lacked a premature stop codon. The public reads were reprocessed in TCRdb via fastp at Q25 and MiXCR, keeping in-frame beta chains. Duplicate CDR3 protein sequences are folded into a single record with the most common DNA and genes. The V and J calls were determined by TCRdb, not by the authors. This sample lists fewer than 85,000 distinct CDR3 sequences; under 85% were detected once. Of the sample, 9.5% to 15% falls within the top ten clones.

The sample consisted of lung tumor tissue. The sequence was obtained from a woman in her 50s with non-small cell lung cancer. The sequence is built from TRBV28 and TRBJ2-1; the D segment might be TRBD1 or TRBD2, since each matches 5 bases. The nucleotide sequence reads TGTGCCAGCAATTGGACACTAGTGGGAGACAATGAGCAGTTCTTC. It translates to CASNWTLVGDNEQFF.